Included here is one TCR beta chain sequence, with context. As yet, its antigen is unknown. The CDR3 is made up of 14 amino acids. The V segment lost 4 bases and the J segment 5 bases; nucleotides outside the gene matches: 5. CDR1 and CDR2 (germline): MGHRA, YSYEKL. The data were taken from a study of cytomegalovirus exposure and HLA in healthy donors. Study findings and constraints: The authors later found HLA-associated TCR beta chains more clonally expanded than equally common others.

This PCR relied on a set of 60 Vbeta primers and 13 Jbeta primers. TCRdb keeps only in-frame clones here, not all; method: immunoSEQ multiplex PCR. The sample carries around 98,000 clones, roughly 82% recorded once. This receptor was obtained from a human donor in good health. The sequencing sample was made of PBMCs. The chain is built from TRBV4-1 and TRBJ2-3; TRBD2 aligns across 8 bases. The CDR3 spells CASSLRGGEDTQYF. As DNA, the CDR3 is TGCGCCAGCAGCCTTCGGGGGGGGGAAGATACGCAGTATTTT.